This T cell receptor (beta chain) was sequenced for a study of naive and memory T cell subsets. The CDR3 runs to 16 residues. The V and J ends lost 5 bases and 5 bases, in that order; junction bases with no gene match: 12. Germline CDR1 is MNHEY and CDR2 is SVGAGI. The SP2 primer and nested alpha and beta constant region primers amplified ligated cDNA in four rounds. In TCRdb, the 5' RACE reads were re-called with MiXCR into one record per CDR3 protein. Of more than 50,000 distinct CDR3 sequences in the sample, 6% to 8.5% are singletons; the top ten hold around 21%. The library had UMIs added by 3' ligation of an oligonucleotide to TCR cDNA. Whole blood, 2.5 ml, came from adult healthy volunteers.

The chain links TRBV6-5 to TRBJ2-5; 9 bases match TRBD1. This TCR was recovered from a female donor in good health. CDR3 coding DNA: TGTGCCAGCAGTCCATCGCCGGGACAGGGAGTGGAGACCCAGTACTTC. This gives the protein CASSPSPGQGVETQYF.